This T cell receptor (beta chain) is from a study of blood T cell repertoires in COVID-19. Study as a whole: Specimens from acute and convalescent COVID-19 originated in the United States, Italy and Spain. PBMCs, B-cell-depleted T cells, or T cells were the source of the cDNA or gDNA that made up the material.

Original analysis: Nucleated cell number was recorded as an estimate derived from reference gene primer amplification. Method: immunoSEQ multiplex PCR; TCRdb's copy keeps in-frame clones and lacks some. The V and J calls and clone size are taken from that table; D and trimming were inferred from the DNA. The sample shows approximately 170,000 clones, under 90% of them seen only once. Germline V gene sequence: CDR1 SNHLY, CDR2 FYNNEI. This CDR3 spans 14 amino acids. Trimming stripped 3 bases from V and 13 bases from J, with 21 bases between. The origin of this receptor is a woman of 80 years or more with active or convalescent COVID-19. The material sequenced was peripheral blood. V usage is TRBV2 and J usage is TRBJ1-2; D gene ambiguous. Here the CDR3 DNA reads TGTGCCAGCAGTGAGGTTTCGGGATCTATTCGGAGCACCTTC. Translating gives CASSEVSGSIRSTF.